Following are 19 T cell receptor beta chains from one sample sequenced in a study of T cell changes during pregnancy in multiple sclerosis (dated by TCRdb to about 2019). The library was made by the immunoSEQ multiplex PCR assay. In its TCRdb copy, this immuneACCESS table keeps in-frame sequences only and misses some clones. Where compared with another copy, unresolved V genes explain less than half of these, and the others have no known cause. The sample profile shows 100,000 or so clones; approximately 94% of them were found once. The ten top clones hold 0.7% to 0.9% of the sample. This material consisted of peripheral blood, taken before pregnancy. The source is a female donor with multiple sclerosis, enrolled in a pregnancy study.

V usage is TRBV30 and J usage is TRBJ2-1; no firm D call. Germline V CDR1 and CDR2: GTSNPN, SVGIG (reference sequence). V was trimmed by 5 bases and J by 4 bases, leaving 9 bases between them. The CDR3 covers 12 residues. CDR3: CAWGGAYNEQFF. The CDR3 bases are TGTGCCTGGGGCGGAGCGTACAATGAGCAGTTCTTC.

This chain connects TRBV7-9 to TRBJ1-2; 8 bases agree with TRBD1. The V segment lost 5 bases and the J segment 0 bases; nucleotides outside the gene matches: 5. Germline CDR1 is SEHNR and CDR2 is FQNEAQ (reference sequence). This CDR3 has 15 residues. CDR3 sequence (DNA): TGTGCCAGCAGCCCTGGGACAGGCTCTAACTATGGCTACACCTTC. It specifies CASSPGTGSNYGYTF.

This chain links TRBV5-1 with TRBJ2-2, with TRBD1 matching over 9 bases. The germline CDR1 and CDR2 sequences are SGHRS and YFSETQ. Trimming removed 4 bases from V and 1 base from J; junction bases left unmatched: 5. The CDR3 loop spans 16 amino acids. The CDR3 region is CASSPRTGENTGELFF. The CDR3 DNA reads as TGCGCCAGCAGCCCGCGGACAGGGGAGAACACCGGGGAGCTGTTTTTT.

The CDR3 sequence: CASRHWDRLYGYTF. The CDR3 nucleotides are TGTGCCAGCAGGCACTGGGACAGATTGTATGGCTACACCTTC. V is TRBV2 and J is TRBJ1-2; 7 nucleotides align to TRBD1. V lost 6 bases, J lost 5 bases, and 9 bases stayed unmatched. CDR1 is SNHLY, CDR2 FYNNEI, per germline. The CDR3 consists of 14 residues.

The CDR3 sequence is CASSNPPPSRDYLFPYEQYF. The CDR3 DNA reads TGTGCCAGTAGCAACCCCCCCCCGTCAAGGGACTACCTTTTCCCCTACGAGCAGTACTTC. The chain is built from TRBV19 and TRBJ2-7, with TRBD2 matching over 7 bases. CDR3 length: 20 residues. CDR1 and CDR2 from the germline V gene are LNHDA and SQIVND (reference sequence). The V segment lost 6 bases and the J segment 2 bases; nucleotides outside the gene matches: 25. Based on the CDR3 plus reference TRBV19 and TRBJ2-7, the full variable domain is DGGITQSPKYLFRKEGQNVTLSCEQNLNHDAMYWYRQDPGQGLRLIYYSQIVNDFQKGDIAEGYSVSREKKESFPLTVTSAQKNPTAFYLCASSNPPPSRDYLFPYEQYFGPGTRLTVT.

This CDR3 is CASSLREVTDTQYF. DNA of the CDR3: TGTGCCAGCAGCCTCAGAGAGGTGACAGATACGCAGTATTTT. The gene calls are TRBV14 and TRBJ2-3; D gene unclear. The CDR3 is made up of 14 amino acids. Germline CDR1 reads SGHDN; CDR2 reads FVKESK. With 4 bases removed from V and 3 bases from J, the gap between germline ends came to 11 bases.

The genes are TRBV9 and TRBJ2-2; no firm D call. The CDR3 consists of 14 residues. V gave up 4 bases and J gave up 4 bases, with 11 bases separating them. CDR1 is SGDLS and CDR2 is YYNGEE in the germline V gene. Here the CDR3 reads CASSQDLPTGELFF. The CDR3 DNA follows: TGTGCCAGCAGCCAAGACTTACCCACCGGGGAGCTGTTTTTT.

V and J are TRBV5-1 and TRBJ2-3, with unresolved D. CDR1 and CDR2 from the germline V gene are SGHRS and YFSETQ. Between the trimmed V and J ends, which lost 2 bases and 3 bases, there was a span of 4 bases. The CDR3 is made up of 12 amino acids. CDR3 sequence: CASSLTTDTQYF. CDR3 coding DNA: TGCGCCAGCAGCTTAACAACAGATACGCAGTATTTT.

The genes are TRBV7-9 and TRBJ1-1; a weak D match, TRBD1 (5 bases). Germline loops: CDR1 SEHNR, CDR2 FQNEAQ (reference sequence). Trimming took 4 bases from V and 3 from J, leaving 15 bases between them. The CDR3 runs 15 residues. The CDR3 reads CASSSYQGRHTEAFF. CDR3 nucleotides: TGTGCCAGCAGCTCGTACCAGGGAAGGCACACTGAAGCTTTCTTT.

The genes are TRBV27 and TRBJ2-1; 7 nucleotides align to TRBD2. Germline loops: CDR1 MNHEY, CDR2 SMNVEV (reference sequence). This CDR3 comprises 19 residues. V gave up 5 bases and J gave up 4 bases; unmatched junction bases: 20. CDR3: CASSPPPVGRLAVYNEQFF. CDR3 sequence (DNA): TGTGCCAGCAGTCCCCCCCCCGTAGGACGGCTAGCGGTATACAATGAGCAGTTCTTC.

The CDR3 bases are TGTGCCAGCAGACAGGGGGCGAGGGACACTGAAGCTTTCTTT. This sequence encodes CASRQGARDTEAFF. The chain joins TRBV21-1 to TRBJ1-1; TRBD1 reflects the table's D call only, with no check against the DNA. TRBV21-1 is assigned pseudogene status. This CDR3 is built from 14 residues.

Only one count was recorded for this clone. The rearrangement joins TRBV4-3 to TRBJ2-3; 9 nucleotides agree with TRBD1. Germline V gene sequence: CDR1 LGHNA, CDR2 YSLEER. V shed 1 base, J shed 0 bases, and the junction held 8 bases outside the gene matches. This CDR3 spans 18 amino acids. CDR3 amino acids: CASSQGATGGTSTDTQYF. DNA of the CDR3: TGCGCCAGCAGCCAAGGGGCCACAGGGGGCACAAGCACAGATACGCAGTATTTT.

The chain recombines TRBV6-5 with TRBJ2-2; D might be TRBD2 (5 bases). V was clipped by 2 bases and J by 4 bases, with 14 bases between them. Per germline, CDR1 MNHEY and CDR2 SVGAGI. The length of the CDR3 is 16 residues. The CDR3 is CASSYEKRKATGELFF. The CDR3 region has the DNA TGTGCCAGCAGTTACGAAAAGCGGAAAGCCACCGGGGAGCTGTTTTTT.

V gene TRBV6-1 combines with J gene TRBJ1-2; no reliable D call. The CDR3 runs to 15 residues. Germline V gene data show CDR1 as MNHNS and CDR2 as SASEGT. V gave up 1 base and J gave up 3 bases, with 12 bases separating them. CDR3 DNA sequence: TGTGCCAGCAGTGAAGACCCATTTAGAGACTATGGCTACACCTTC. This encodes CASSEDPFRDYGYTF.

The chain uses TRBV6-1 and TRBJ1-1; 8 bases are shared with TRBD1. The CDR3 sequence is 16 residues long. Per the germline V gene, CDR1 is MNHNS and CDR2 is SASEGT. V lost 4 bases and J lost 4; bases outside the gene matches: 11. In DNA form, the CDR3 reads TGTGCCAGCAGTGCCACAGACAGGGGTGCGAGCACTGAAGCTTTCTTT. Translated, it gives CASSATDRGASTEAFF.

V usage is TRBV7-9 and J usage is TRBJ2-1, with 10 positions matching TRBD1. Losses at the gene ends were 1 base for V and 5 bases for J; bases not matched to a gene: 2. Per the germline V gene, CDR1 is SEHNR and CDR2 is FQNEAQ (reference sequence). The length of the CDR3 is 15 residues. The CDR3 DNA reads TGTGCCAGCAGCTTAGACGGGACAGGGGACAATGAGCAGTTCTTC. This codes for CASSLDGTGDNEQFF.

The CDR3: CASSPEQGAPYEQYF. CDR3 bases: TGTGCCAGCTCACCCGAACAGGGGGCTCCCTACGAGCAGTACTTC. This chain connects TRBV18 to TRBJ2-7; TRBD1 agrees at 9 bases. Germline CDR1 reads KGHSH; CDR2 reads LQKENI. This CDR3 contains 15 residues. V trimming: 3 bases; J trimming: 2 bases; junction bases outside the gene matches: 5. The full variable domain, rest sourced from reference TRBV18 and TRBJ2-7, is NAGVMQNPRHLVRRRGQEARLRCSPMKGHSHVYWYRQLPEEGLKFMVYLQKENIIDESGMPKERFSAEFPKEGPSILRIQQVVRGDSAAYFCASSPEQGAPYEQYFGPGTRLTVT.

The V gene is TRBV7-9, the J gene TRBJ2-7; D unresolved. This CDR3 is built from 15 residues. CDR1 and CDR2 from the germline V gene are SEHNR and FQNEAQ (reference sequence). With 5 bases removed from V and 1 base from J, the gap between germline ends came to 15 bases. In DNA, the CDR3 is TGTGCCAGCAGCCCGATTCGTGGGCGATCCTACGAGCAGTACTTC. Amino acids: CASSPIRGRSYEQYF.

A single count supports this clone. This chain joins TRBV5-1 and TRBJ2-2; D may be TRBD1 (6 bases). This CDR3 spans 16 amino acids. Germline CDR1 and CDR2: SGHRS and YFSETQ. The ends were cut back, 3 bases at V and 0 bases at J, with 12 bases in the middle. CDR3 sequence (DNA): TGCGCCAGCAGCTACCCGACAGGACCGAACACCGGGGAGCTGTTTTTT. Amino acids: CASSYPTGPNTGELFF. The entire variable domain, with the rest obtained from reference TRBV5-1 and TRBJ2-2, is as follows: KAGVTQTPRYLIKTRGQQVTLSCSPISGHRSVSWYQQTPGQGLQFLFEYFSETQRNKGNFPGRFSGRQFSNSRSEMNVSTLELGDSALYLCASSYPTGPNTGELFFGEGSRLTVL.